This entry features one TCR beta chain sequence. These data originate in a study of blood T cell repertoires in COVID-19. Background on the study: From the United States, Italy and Spain came samples of acute and convalescent COVID-19. T cells, B-cell-depleted T cells, or PBMCs provided the cDNA or gDNA that served as material.

Per the original data handling: Amplification with reference gene primers provided the estimates of nucleated cell counts. The method was immunoSEQ multiplex PCR; TCRdb's version includes in-frame clones alone and lacks a portion of them. For V, J and clone size, that table is used; D and trimming come from the DNA. The table includes 25,000 to 35,000 clones, approximately 83% detected once. Germline CDR1 and CDR2: LGHDT and YNNKEL (reference sequence). J lost 2 bases, V lost 1 base, and 15 bases had no gene match. The CDR3 sequence is 19 residues long. The sequenced sample was peripheral blood. The chain is built from TRBV3-1 (or the pseudogene TRBV3-2) and TRBJ2-5; 8 bases line up with TRBD2. This TCR was sampled from a man aged 65 to 85 with active COVID-19. CDR3 coding DNA: TGTGCCAGCAGCCAAGTGGTCCCGGGACTAGATGCCTTTCAAGAGACCCAGTACTTC. Translation: CASSQVVPGLDAFQETQYF.